This passage covers 18 T cell receptor beta chains from one sample sequenced in a study of technical replicates of blood from a handful of donors (dated by TCRdb to about 2017). Library prep was done by the immunoSEQ multiplex PCR assay. Here the immuneACCESS table is served through TCRdb, limited to in-frame sequences with V and J called. Missing clones are a known gap in these copies; in checked studies unresolved V genes cover under half, and the rest lacks a known reason. This sample has 60,000 to 90,000 clones in its table, and roughly 92% of those were observed once. The top ten hold over 0.35% of the sample. The sequenced sample was T cells isolated from PBMCs. The receptors were sampled from a human donor in good health.

J is TRBJ2-4 and V is TRBV28; the match to TRBD1 covers 9 bases. CDR1 and CDR2 from the germline V gene are MDHEN and SYDVKM. The CDR3 sequence is 18 residues long. Germline trimming cut 6 bases from V and 12 bases from J; bases unmatched to any gene: 24. CDR3 region: CASSSLVGGVQGAMDQYF. DNA of the CDR3: TGTGCCAGCAGCAGTTTAGTAGGGGGGGTACAGGGGGCGATGGATCAGTACTTC.

This chain joins TRBV5-1 and TRBJ2-2; TRBD2 aligns across 7 bases. CDR1 SGHRS and CDR2 YFSETQ come from the germline V gene. With 2 bases clipped from V and 4 bases from J, the junction kept 14 bases outside the gene matches. The CDR3 length is 18 residues. CDR3: CASSFYRTIAGVTGELFF. The CDR3 DNA is TGCGCCAGCAGCTTCTATCGTACAATAGCGGGCGTCACCGGGGAGCTGTTTTTT.

V usage is TRBV18 and J usage is TRBJ1-4; D unclear. CDR1 and CDR2 (germline): KGHSH, LQKENI. The CDR3 is 12 amino acids. V lost 6 bases and J 7 bases, leaving 9 bases between the germline ends. Here the CDR3 DNA reads TGTGCCAGCTCGCTCAGACTTGAAAAACTGTTTTTT. Translation gives CASSLRLEKLFF.

The chain carries TRBV6-5 and TRBJ1-4; TRBD1 aligns across 8 bases. The CDR3 sequence is 14 residues long. Germline V gene lookup returns CDR1 MNHEY and CDR2 SVGAGI. The junction had 8 bases not matched to a gene; V was cut back by 6 bases and J by 8 bases. The DNA for the CDR3 is TGTGCCAGCAGAGAAGGACAGGGATGGGAAAAACTGTTTTTT. Its translation: CASREGQGWEKLFF.

The chain couples TRBV9 to TRBJ1-2; 8 bases map to TRBD1. In germline, CDR1 is SGDLS, CDR2 YYNGEE. J gave up 5 bases and V 3 bases, and 9 bases lay outside the gene matches. This CDR3 is built from 15 residues. CDR3 nucleotide sequence: TGTGCCAGCAGCGGAGACAGGGGAGGAGGGTATGGCTACACCTTC. Translation gives CASSGDRGGGYGYTF.

This chain connects TRBV4-1 to TRBJ2-7; 13 positions match TRBD2. The CDR3 runs 17 residues. V gave up 4 bases and J gave up 6 bases; unmatched junction bases: 12. Germline values: CDR1 MGHRA, CDR2 YSYEKL. CDR3 amino acids: CASSPSGSGLAGFEQYF. CDR3 DNA: TGCGCCAGCAGCCCCTCGGGATCGGGACTAGCGGGATTCGAGCAGTACTTC.

The chain links TRBV9 to TRBJ2-2; D is unclear. V lost 3 bases, J lost 5 bases, and 14 bases lay in between. This CDR3 is built from 15 residues. Germline CDR1 reads SGDLS; CDR2 reads YYNGEE. The CDR3 sequence: CASSETGYGTGELFF. In nucleotides, the CDR3 is TGTGCCAGCAGCGAAACGGGTTACGGGACCGGGGAGCTGTTTTTT.

The chain carries TRBV11-3 and TRBJ2-2; no reliable D call. The V gene's germline CDR1 is SGHNT and CDR2 YENEEA. There are 14 residues in the CDR3. V dropped 1 base and J dropped 8 bases, with 11 bases sitting between them. As DNA, the CDR3 is TGTGCCAGCAGCTTAGCGCCTAGTTTAGGGGAGCTGTTTTTT. Its protein is CASSLAPSLGELFF.

This sequence joins TRBV5-4 and TRBJ1-1; D remains unclear. The germline gives CDR1 SGHNT, CDR2 YYREEE (reference sequence). V dropped 4 bases and J dropped 1 base, with 8 bases sitting between them. This CDR3 spans 13 amino acids. The CDR3 coding sequence is TGTGCCAGCAGCCAGACACCGAACACTGAAGCTTTCTTT. It yields the protein CASSQTPNTEAFF.

This clone is a singleton in its sample. This chain uses TRBV11-2 with TRBJ2-7; 8 nucleotides align to TRBD2. Trimming cost V 6 bases and J 7 bases; bases outside gene matches: 8. The CDR3 is made up of 13 amino acids. Germline V lookup: CDR1 SGHAT, CDR2 FQNNGV. The CDR3 nucleotides are TGTGCCAGCAGTATCGGGACTAGGAGGGAGCAGTACTTC. It is translated as CASSIGTRREQYF.

This sequence joins TRBV15 and TRBJ1-4, with a weak D call TRBD1 (5 bases). The CDR3 is 16 amino acids. CDR1 and CDR2 (germline): LNHNV, YYDKDF (reference sequence). Deletions cut 0 bases from V and 2 bases from J, with 10 bases between. CDR3 in DNA: TGTGCCACCAGCAGAGAAGTCCAGGGTACTAATGAAAAACTGTTTTTT. Translation: CATSREVQGTNEKLFF.

CDR3 protein: CASSKERLEEYEQYF. CDR3 in DNA: TGTGCCAGCAGCAAAGAGCGACTAGAGGAGTACGAGCAGTACTTC. The gene calls are TRBV21-1 and TRBJ2-7; the table's D gene call, TRBD2, was not cross checked with the DNA. TRBV21-1 is a known pseudogene. The CDR3 spans 15 residues.

The rearrangement uses TRBV9 and TRBJ2-5; 7 bases are a match to TRBD1. V lost 0 bases to trimming and J lost 5 bases; unmatched junction nucleotides: 7. The CDR3 consists of 15 residues. Per germline, CDR1 SGDLS and CDR2 YYNGEE. The CDR3 DNA reads as TGTGCCAGCAGCGTAGGTAGAGGGGGCGCGGAGACCCAGTACTTC. Encoded protein: CASSVGRGGAETQYF. Using reference TRBV9 and TRBJ2-5 for the parts outside the CDR3, the full variable domain is DSGVTQTPKHLITATGQRVTLRCSPRSGDLSVYWYQQSLDQGLQFLIQYYNGEERAKGNILERFSAQQFPDLHSELNLSSLELGDSALYFCASSVGRGGAETQYFGPGTRLLVL.

The genes are TRBV5-1 and TRBJ1-2; no firm D call. The CDR3 totals 12 residues. V was cut by 3 bases and J by 8 bases, with 11 bases left in between. CDR1 and CDR2 (germline): SGHRS, YFSETQ. The DNA for the CDR3 is TGCGCCAGCAGCTCGGGATTAGAAGGCTACACCTTC. Translated, it gives CASSSGLEGYTF.

V gene TRBV30 combines with J gene TRBJ2-7; TRBD2 aligns across 9 bases. Germline values: CDR1 GTSNPN, CDR2 SVGIG (reference sequence). CDR3 length: 14 residues. Unmatched junction bases numbered 6, after V lost 2 bases and J lost 4 bases. CDR3 sequence (DNA): TGTGCCTGGAGTTTAGCGGGAGACGGGTACGAGCAGTACTTC. This codes for CAWSLAGDGYEQYF.

V and J are TRBV27 and TRBJ1-2, with TRBD1 as a possible D gene (5 bases). V was clipped by 3 bases and J by 6 bases, with 14 bases between them. Germline V CDR1 and CDR2: MNHEY, SMNVEV (reference sequence). This CDR3 spans 14 amino acids. The CDR3 sequence is CASSFVGARDGYTF. The CDR3 DNA reads as TGTGCCAGCAGTTTTGTAGGGGCGCGTGATGGCTACACCTTC.

V and J are TRBV9 and TRBJ2-4, with a possible D match to TRBD2 (5 bases). The CDR3 has 14 residues. V was shortened by 3 bases and J by 3 bases, with 10 bases between the two germline ends. CDR1 and CDR2 from the germline V gene are SGDLS and YYNGEE. CDR3 sequence (DNA): TGTGCCAGCAGCGCGGGTGGAGGCAAAAACATTCAGTACTTC. The encoded protein is CASSAGGGKNIQYF.

The chain recombines TRBV6-5 with TRBJ2-1; D is perhaps TRBD1 (6 bases). This CDR3 is 13 amino acids long. Per germline, CDR1 MNHEY and CDR2 SVGAGI. Between the trimmed V and J ends, which lost 6 bases and 11 bases, there was a span of 17 bases. The CDR3 protein is CASSNQGSRKQFF. CDR3 nucleotide sequence: TGTGCCAGCAGCAATCAGGGGAGTAGGAAGCAGTTCTTC.